The T cell receptor beta chain under discussion was sequenced for a study of T-cell reconstitution after alpha-beta-depleted transplantation in children. This clonotype occurred a few times. The antigen is undetermined. The authors prepared the TCRbeta library with unique molecular identifiers. TCRdb reprocessed the PCR reads via MiXCR and lists one record per CDR3 protein. There are roughly 200,000 distinct CDR3 sequences in the sample; around 9.2% occur only once, and 35% lies in the top ten. Study-wide results and caveats: A year had passed since transplant, and T-cell counts and diversity by then came mostly from newly produced T cells. Expanded graft clones, several hundred of them, were reportedly the source of alpha-beta T cells about two months after transplant.

The material was PBMCs, mostly from graft donor cells, obtained 360 days after TCRalphabeta/CD19-depleted stem cell transplant. The receptor was isolated from a male patient aged 2-15 years who had a stem cell transplant for acute myeloid leukemia, so the T cells may come from the graft donor.

Here the CDR3 reads CASSLGRHFSSGNTIYF. CDR3 DNA sequence: TGTGCCAGCAGTTTAGGTCGACACTTTAGCTCTGGAAACACCATATATTTT. The rearrangement uses TRBV12-3 or TRBV12-4 and TRBJ1-3; the D is unclear. Trimming left V 1 base short and J 0 bases short, with 13 bases between. The CDR3 has 17 residues.